These 27 T cell receptor beta chains were sequenced from one sample in a study of T cell responses to AZD1222 COVID-19 vaccine. Here immunoSEQ multiplex PCR was the method, and the copy in TCRdb shows in-frame clones only, minus some. The sample lists about 120,000 clones; over 75% were seen once. Material: peripheral blood, obtained on day 0 of AZD1222 vaccination. The receptors shown here come from an adult in good health.

The V call is TRBV12-3 or TRBV12-4, the J call TRBJ2-2; no clear D. CDR3 length equals 12 residues. Trimming stripped 2 bases from V and 5 bases from J, with 3 bases between. In nucleotides, the CDR3 is TGTGCCAGCAGTTTAAGGACCGGGGAGCTGTTTTTT. Its translation is CASSLRTGELFF.

This sequence joins TRBV27 and TRBJ1-5; D remains unclear. The CDR3 runs 15 residues. Trimming cost V 4 bases and J 10 bases, with 20 bases left between them. The germline V gene encodes CDR1 MNHEY and CDR2 SMNVEV (reference sequence). Here the CDR3 reads CASSSSGNPIIPQHF. In DNA form, the CDR3 reads TGTGCCAGCAGTTCCTCCGGGAACCCAATCATCCCCCAGCATTTT.

The chain uses TRBV5-4 and TRBJ1-1; D ambiguous. The length of the CDR3 is 14 residues. With 4 bases removed from V and 6 bases from J, the gap between germline ends came to 16 bases. CDR1 is SGHNT, CDR2 YYREEE, per germline (reference sequence). The CDR3 DNA follows: TGTGCCAGCAGCCCGGGTCTCCGAATGCCTGAAGCTTTCTTT. Protein sequence: CASSPGLRMPEAFF.

In its sample, this clone was seen a few times. The chain recombines TRBV28 with TRBJ1-1; 7 bases line up with TRBD1. Unmatched junction bases numbered 6, after V lost 6 bases and J lost 5 bases. Germline V gene data show CDR1 as MDHEN and CDR2 as SYDVKM. The CDR3 has 13 amino acids. The CDR3 DNA reads TGTGCCAGCAGGTTACAGGGGTTAACTGAAGCTTTCTTT. It yields the protein CASRLQGLTEAFF. Combining the CDR3 with reference TRBV28 and TRBJ1-1 gives the whole variable domain DVKVTQSSRYLVKRTGEKVFLECVQDMDHENMFWYRQDPGLGLRLIYFSYDVKMKEKGDIPEGYSVSREKKERFSLILESASTNQTSMYLCASRLQGLTEAFFGQGTRLTVV.

The V call is TRBV9, the J call TRBJ1-4; D gene unclear. V lost 4 bases, J lost 5 bases, and 15 bases lay in between. CDR3 size: 15 residues. Germline V lookup: CDR1 SGDLS, CDR2 YYNGEE. CDR3 loop: CASSPRHGINEKLFF. The CDR3 DNA sequence: TGTGCCAGCAGCCCCCGACACGGGATAAATGAAAAACTGTTTTTT.

The chain is built from TRBV7-9 and TRBJ1-4, with D possibly matching TRBD1 (5 bases). V was cut by 1 base and J by 5 bases, with 5 bases left in between. The V gene's germline CDR1 is SEHNR and CDR2 FQNEAQ (reference sequence). CDR3 length: 13 residues. The chain's CDR3 is CASSLGQNEKLFF. The CDR3 DNA reads as TGTGCCAGCAGCTTAGGACAGAATGAAAAACTGTTTTTT. Filled out from reference TRBV7-9 and TRBJ1-4, the complete variable domain reads DTGVSQNPRHKITKRGQNVTFRCDPISEHNRLYWYRQTLGQGPEFLTYFQNEAQLEKSRLLSDRFSAERPKGSFSTLEIQRTEQGDSAMYLCASSLGQNEKLFFGSGTQLSVL.

The chain recombines TRBV28 with TRBJ2-3; D gene ambiguous. Per the germline V gene, CDR1 is MDHEN and CDR2 is SYDVKM. CDR3 size: 11 residues. V was trimmed by 7 bases and J by 9 bases, leaving 11 bases between them. CDR3 nucleotides: TGTGCCAGCACCCAGACCGAAACGCAGTATTTT. It specifies CASTQTETQYF.

This clone was seen only a few times. The chain employs TRBV10-2 and TRBJ2-7; D remains ambiguous. Germline V gene sequence: CDR1 WSHSY, CDR2 SAAADI. V lost 6 bases, J lost 2 bases, and 11 bases lay in between. CDR3 length equals 13 residues. CDR3 sequence (DNA): TGCGCCAGCAGCGAATGGAAGACCTACGAGCAGTACTTC. This gives the protein CASSEWKTYEQYF.

The chain has TRBV5-6 and TRBJ2-2; 11 positions agree with TRBD2. Trimming at V came to 4 bases and at J to 1 base, leaving 6 bases not matched to a gene. The CDR3 is 17 residues long. Per the germline V gene, CDR1 is SGHDT and CDR2 is YYEEEE. DNA of the CDR3: TGTGCCAGCAGCCCTACGACTAGCGGGGTGAACACCGGGGAGCTGTTTTTT. Translating gives CASSPTTSGVNTGELFF.

The V and J genes are TRBV5-1 and TRBJ1-1, with D possibly being TRBD1 (5 bases). Trimming took 2 bases from V and 0 from J, leaving 11 bases between them. This CDR3 is built from 15 residues. The V gene's germline CDR1 is SGHRS and CDR2 YFSETQ. The CDR3 DNA follows: TGCGCCAGCAGCTTTCGACAGTACATGAACACTGAAGCTTTCTTT. Protein: CASSFRQYMNTEAFF.

The DNA of the CDR3 is TGTGCCAGCAGCGCTGCTGGGAGGGATTCACCCCTCCACTTT. As protein: CASSAAGRDSPLHF. The chain carries TRBV3-1 (or the pseudogene TRBV3-2) and TRBJ1-6; no definite D call. V shed 5 bases and J shed 8 bases, with 13 bases lying between them. This CDR3 contains 14 residues. CDR1 is LGHDT, CDR2 YNNKEL, per germline (reference sequence).

The chain joins TRBV6-2 or TRBV6-3 to TRBJ2-2, with TRBD1 matching over 9 bases. Trimming at V came to 3 bases and at J to 5 bases, leaving 4 bases not matched to a gene. The CDR3 has 15 amino acids. Germline V gives CDR1 MNHEY, CDR2 SVGEGT. The CDR3 nucleotides are TGTGCCAGCAGTTATTTGGGACAGGGAACCGGGGAGCTGTTTTTT. Its protein is CASSYLGQGTGELFF.

The chain uses TRBV24-1 and TRBJ1-4, with D uncertain. Germline loops: CDR1 KGHDR, CDR2 SFDVKD. V was pared by 9 bases and J by 0 bases, with 13 bases between. CDR3 length: 15 amino acids. Here the CDR3 DNA reads TGTGCCACCGAGGGATCAGTTGCAACTAATGAAAAACTGTTTTTT. The encoded protein is CATEGSVATNEKLFF.

This clone came up once. This sequence joins TRBV6-2 or TRBV6-3 and TRBJ1-2, with D hard to call. Germline V gene sequence: CDR1 MNHEY, CDR2 SVGEGT. This CDR3 is built from 14 residues. The V end lost 2 bases, the J end lost 4 bases, and 11 bases lay between the germline ends. The CDR3 loop is CASSYHSRFYGYTF. CDR3 DNA sequence: TGTGCCAGCAGTTACCATAGCAGGTTCTATGGCTACACCTTC.

The chain is built from TRBV10-3 and TRBJ1-5; D possibly corresponds to TRBD1 (5 bases). With 5 bases removed from V and 2 bases from J, the gap between germline ends came to 10 bases. This CDR3 contains 14 residues. CDR1 ENHRY and CDR2 SYGVKD come from the germline V gene. CDR3 nucleotides: TGTGCCATCAGTCCCTGGGGGGGCAATCAGCCCCAGCATTTT. Protein sequence: CAISPWGGNQPQHF.

V and J are TRBV29-1 and TRBJ2-7; TRBD1 might be the D (5 bases). Between the trimmed V and J ends, which lost 7 bases and 5 bases, there was a span of 12 bases. CDR3 length equals 11 residues. The germline gives CDR1 SQVTM, CDR2 ANQGSEA. The CDR3 sequence is CSARVRDEQYF. DNA for the CDR3: TGCAGCGCCAGGGTTCGCGACGAGCAGTACTTC.

This chain uses TRBV5-4 with TRBJ2-7; D call uncertain. Looked up from germline, CDR1 is SGHNT and CDR2 is YYREEE (reference sequence). This CDR3 is built from 11 residues. Trimming stripped 4 bases from V and 5 bases from J, with 7 bases between. CDR3 residues: CASSRNDEQYF. CDR3 nucleotides: TGTGCCAGCAGCCGCAATGACGAGCAGTACTTC. Full variable domain (remainder filled in from reference TRBV5-4 and TRBJ2-7): ETGVTQSPTHLIKTRGQQVTLRCSSQSGHNTVSWYQQALGQGPQFIFQYYREEENGRGNFPPRFSGLQFPNYSSELNVNALELDDSALYLCASSRNDEQYFGPGTRLTVT.

The rearrangement joins TRBV3-1 (or the pseudogene TRBV3-2) to TRBJ1-3, with TRBD1 identical over 7 bases. The CDR3 has 18 amino acids. Per germline, CDR1 LGHDT and CDR2 YNNKEL (reference sequence). Germline trimming cut 4 bases from V and 0 bases from J; bases unmatched to any gene: 12. CDR3 sequence (DNA): TGTGCCAGCAGCCCTGTCCGGGACAGAAACCTCTCTGGAAACACCATATATTTT. It translates to CASSPVRDRNLSGNTIYF.

The V gene is TRBV11-2, the J gene TRBJ1-4; D gene uncertain. The germline CDR1 and CDR2 sequences are SGHAT and FQNNGV. The CDR3 has 13 residues. Between the trimmed V and J ends, which lost 0 bases and 5 bases, there was a span of 4 bases. CDR3 residues: CASSLELNEKLFF. The CDR3, as DNA: TGTGCCAGCAGCTTAGAGCTAAATGAAAAACTGTTTTTT.

This clone was picked up a small number of times. The chain has TRBV7-8 and TRBJ2-7; D assignment may be TRBD1 or TRBD2 (6 bases each). The germline V and J ends were trimmed by 0 bases and 2 bases, with 11 bases remaining between them. CDR3 size: 15 residues. Germline V gene sequence: CDR1 SGHVS, CDR2 FQNEAQ. The CDR3, as DNA: TGTGCCAGCAGCTTAGCCCCGGGGGCCACCTACGAGCAGTACTTC. Translating it yields CASSLAPGATYEQYF.

As DNA, the CDR3 is TGTGCCAGCAGTTTAGGAGGACAGGGGGGCGAGCAGTACTTC. Its translation: CASSLGGQGGEQYF. V is TRBV28 and J is TRBJ2-7; TRBD1 agrees at 10 bases. The V gene's germline CDR1 is MDHEN and CDR2 SYDVKM. After removal of 2 bases from V and 6 bases from J, the junction contained 4 bases not matched to a gene. This CDR3 spans 14 amino acids.

This clone was detected only a few times. The genes are TRBV15 and TRBJ1-2; 10 positions agree with TRBD1. The germline V gene encodes CDR1 LNHNV and CDR2 YYDKDF (reference sequence). The CDR3 covers 16 residues. The junction had 9 bases not matched to a gene; V was cut back by 4 bases and J by 4 bases. The CDR3 sequence is CATSTFGGTGAYGYTF. CDR3 in DNA: TGTGCCACCAGCACCTTTGGAGGGACAGGGGCCTATGGCTACACCTTC. The full variable domain, its missing parts supplied by reference TRBV15 and TRBJ1-2, is DAMVIQNPRYQVTQFGKPVTLSCSQTLNHNVMYWYQQKSSQAPKLLFHYYDKDFNNEADTPDNFQSRRPNTSFCFLDIRSPGLGDTAMYLCATSTFGGTGAYGYTFGSGTRLTVV.

As concerns this clone: The junction shows a germline mismatch at one end, possibly a read error. CDR3 nucleotides: TGTGTCAGCAGCTTATCCCCACTCGGGGGGGCCGGGACCCAGTACTTC. It codes for CVSSLSPLGGAGTQYF. The chain links TRBV7-2 to TRBJ2-5; 8 bases are a match to TRBD2. CDR3 length: 16 residues. Germline values: CDR1 SGHTA, CDR2 FQGNSA.

V is TRBV7-9 and J is TRBJ2-7; D may match TRBD1 or TRBD2 (5 bases each). CDR3 length: 15 amino acids. CDR1 SEHNR and CDR2 FQNEAQ come from the germline V gene (reference sequence). Trimming took 5 bases from V and 3 from J, leaving 17 bases between them. The CDR3 protein is CASSKGPSALYEQYF. CDR3 sequence (DNA): TGTGCCAGCAGCAAGGGACCCTCAGCCCTCTACGAGCAGTACTTC.

This clone was seen only a few times. The chain couples TRBV2 to TRBJ1-1; D is undetermined. Deletions cut 6 bases from V and 1 base from J, with 6 bases between. The CDR3 loop spans 12 amino acids. The V gene's germline CDR1 is SNHLY and CDR2 FYNNEI. The CDR3 protein is CASSRQNTEAFF. The CDR3 bases are TGTGCCAGCAGCCGACAGAACACTGAAGCTTTCTTT.

The rearrangement uses TRBV10-2 and TRBJ2-7, with D perhaps TRBD2 (6 bases). V lost 8 bases, J lost 0 bases, and 11 bases lay in between. Germline lookup yields CDR1 WSHSY and CDR2 SAAADI. The CDR3 consists of 13 residues. CDR3 protein: CASLFGGSYEQYF. The CDR3 region has the DNA TGCGCCAGCCTCTTCGGGGGCTCCTACGAGCAGTACTTC.

V is TRBV10-1 and J is TRBJ2-1, with 8 bases matching TRBD1. V lost 6 bases, J lost 8 bases, and 15 bases stayed unmatched. The CDR3 consists of 16 residues. The V gene's germline CDR1 is WNHNN and CDR2 SYGVQD (reference sequence). CDR3 bases: TGCGCCAGCAGCGAATACACTCAGGGGGCTAGGTATGAGCAGTTCTTC. This gives the protein CASSEYTQGARYEQFF.